This T cell receptor (beta chain) was identified during a study of identical twins. The V gene's germline CDR1 is DFQATT and CDR2 SNEGSKA (reference sequence). Unmatched junction bases numbered 17, after V lost 5 bases and J lost 5 bases. This CDR3 has 16 amino acids. Findings and caveats of the study: Cord blood beta clonotypes present at high abundance carried fewer insertions; no such pattern appeared in memory repertoires.

Template switching added a universal primer binding site, and final cDNA carried unique molecular identifiers. TCRdb redid the calling of the 5' RACE reads with MiXCR, one entry per CDR3 protein. The sample has about 690,000 distinct CDR3 sequences, roughly 6% seen once. This clonotype was seen at least ten times. Its specificity is not known. The source is a man aged 18 to 35 in good health. Sequencing was performed on naive T cells sorted from blood. The chain links TRBV20-1 to TRBJ2-5; TRBD1 matches at 7 bases. CDR3: CSAGPLDRSSDETQYF. CDR3 bases: TGCAGTGCTGGCCCCCTGGACAGGAGTTCCGACGAGACCCAGTACTTC.